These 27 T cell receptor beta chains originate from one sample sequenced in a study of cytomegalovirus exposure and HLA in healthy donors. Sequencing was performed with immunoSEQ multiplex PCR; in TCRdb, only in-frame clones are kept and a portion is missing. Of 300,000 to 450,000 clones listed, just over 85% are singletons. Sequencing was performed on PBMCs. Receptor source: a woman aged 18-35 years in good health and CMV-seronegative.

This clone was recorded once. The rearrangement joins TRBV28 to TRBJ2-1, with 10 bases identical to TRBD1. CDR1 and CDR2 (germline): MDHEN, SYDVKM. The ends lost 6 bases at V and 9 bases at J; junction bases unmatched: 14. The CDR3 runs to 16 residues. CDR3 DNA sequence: TGTGCCAGCAGATTTTACCCCGGGACAGGGGCCGGTGAGCAGTTCTTC. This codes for CASRFYPGTGAGEQFF. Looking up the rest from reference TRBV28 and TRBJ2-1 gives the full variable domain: DVKVTQSSRYLVKRTGEKVFLECVQDMDHENMFWYRQDPGLGLRLIYFSYDVKMKEKGDIPEGYSVSREKKERFSLILESASTNQTSMYLCASRFYPGTGAGEQFFGPGTRLTVL.

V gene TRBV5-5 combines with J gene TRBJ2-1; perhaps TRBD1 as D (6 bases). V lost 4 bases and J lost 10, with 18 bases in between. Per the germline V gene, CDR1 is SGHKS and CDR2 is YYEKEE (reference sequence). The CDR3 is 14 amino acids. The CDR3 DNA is TGTGCCAGCAGCCCTTATCTGGGAACAGGGGAGCAGTTCTTC. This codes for CASSPYLGTGEQFF.

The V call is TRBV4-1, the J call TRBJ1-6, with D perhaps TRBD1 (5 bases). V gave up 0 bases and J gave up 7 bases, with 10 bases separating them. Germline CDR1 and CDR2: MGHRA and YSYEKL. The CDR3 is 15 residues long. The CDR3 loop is CASSQEGAGNSPLHF. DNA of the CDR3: TGCGCCAGCAGCCAAGAAGGGGCAGGGAATTCACCCCTCCACTTT.

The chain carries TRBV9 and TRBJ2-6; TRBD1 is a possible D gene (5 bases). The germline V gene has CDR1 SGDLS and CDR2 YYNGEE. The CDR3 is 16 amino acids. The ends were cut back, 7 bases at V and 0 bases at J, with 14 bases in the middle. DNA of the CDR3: TGTGCCAGCTCATTGACAGCCCGCTCTGGGGCCAACGTCCTGACTTTC. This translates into CASSLTARSGANVLTF.

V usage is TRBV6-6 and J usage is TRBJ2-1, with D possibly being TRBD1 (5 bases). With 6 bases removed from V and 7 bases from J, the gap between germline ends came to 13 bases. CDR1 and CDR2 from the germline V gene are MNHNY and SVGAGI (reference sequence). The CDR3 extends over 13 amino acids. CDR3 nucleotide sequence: TGTGCCAGCAGGTACAATCAGGGTAATGAGCAGTTCTTC. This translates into CASRYNQGNEQFF.

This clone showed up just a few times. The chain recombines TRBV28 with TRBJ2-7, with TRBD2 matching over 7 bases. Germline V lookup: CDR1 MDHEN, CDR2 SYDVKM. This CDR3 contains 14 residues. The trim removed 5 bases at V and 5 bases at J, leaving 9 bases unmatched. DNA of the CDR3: TGTGCCAGCAGTCCTCCGACTAGCAGGGACGAGCAGTACTTC. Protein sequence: CASSPPTSRDEQYF.

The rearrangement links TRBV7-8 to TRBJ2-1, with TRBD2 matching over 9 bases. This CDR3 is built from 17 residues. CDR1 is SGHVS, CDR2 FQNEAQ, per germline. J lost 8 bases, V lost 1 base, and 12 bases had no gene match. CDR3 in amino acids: CASSLGLTSGPPDEQFF. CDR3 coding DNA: TGTGCCAGCAGCTTAGGGTTGACTAGCGGCCCCCCCGATGAGCAGTTCTTC. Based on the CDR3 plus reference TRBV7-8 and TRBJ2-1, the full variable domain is GAGVSQSPRYKVAKRGQDVALRCDPISGHVSLFWYQQALGQGPEFLTYFQNEAQLDKSGLPSDRFFAERPEGSVSTLKIQRTQQEDSAVYLCASSLGLTSGPPDEQFFGPGTRLTVL.

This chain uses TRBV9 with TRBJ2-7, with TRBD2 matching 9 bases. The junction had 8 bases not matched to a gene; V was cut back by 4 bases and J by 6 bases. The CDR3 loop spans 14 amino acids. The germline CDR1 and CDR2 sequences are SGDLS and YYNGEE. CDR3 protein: CASSLGLATGEQYF. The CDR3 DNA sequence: TGTGCCAGCAGCTTGGGACTAGCCACAGGCGAGCAGTACTTC.

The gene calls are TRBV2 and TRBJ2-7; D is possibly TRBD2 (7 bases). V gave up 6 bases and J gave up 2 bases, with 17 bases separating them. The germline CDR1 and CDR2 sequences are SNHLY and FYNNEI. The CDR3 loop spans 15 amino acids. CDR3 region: CASSLGGTRTYEQYF. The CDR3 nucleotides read TGTGCCAGCAGCCTGGGGGGGACAAGGACCTACGAGCAGTACTTC.

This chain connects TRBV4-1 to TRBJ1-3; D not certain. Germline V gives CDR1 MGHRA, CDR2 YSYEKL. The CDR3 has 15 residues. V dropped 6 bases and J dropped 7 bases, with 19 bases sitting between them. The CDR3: CASSPRPQGGNTIYF. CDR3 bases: TGCGCCAGCAGTCCAAGACCGCAAGGCGGGAACACCATATATTTT.

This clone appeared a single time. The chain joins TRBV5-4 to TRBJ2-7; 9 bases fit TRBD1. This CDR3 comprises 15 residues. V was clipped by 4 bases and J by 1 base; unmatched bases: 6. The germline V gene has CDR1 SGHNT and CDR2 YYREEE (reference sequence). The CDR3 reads CASSLSGTGSYEQYF. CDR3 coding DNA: TGTGCCAGCAGCCTCTCCGGGACAGGGTCCTACGAGCAGTACTTC.

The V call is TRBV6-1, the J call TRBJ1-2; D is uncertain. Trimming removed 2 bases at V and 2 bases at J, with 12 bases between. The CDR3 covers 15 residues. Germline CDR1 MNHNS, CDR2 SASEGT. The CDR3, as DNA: TGTGCCAGCAGTGAACAGGTGAACCTCAACTATGGCTACACCTTC. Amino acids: CASSEQVNLNYGYTF.

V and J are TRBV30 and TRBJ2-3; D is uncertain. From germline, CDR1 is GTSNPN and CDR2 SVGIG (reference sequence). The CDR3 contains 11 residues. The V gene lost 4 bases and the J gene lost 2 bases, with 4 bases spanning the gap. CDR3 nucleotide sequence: TGTGCCTGGACTTACACAGATACGCAGTATTTT. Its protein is CAWTYTDTQYF.

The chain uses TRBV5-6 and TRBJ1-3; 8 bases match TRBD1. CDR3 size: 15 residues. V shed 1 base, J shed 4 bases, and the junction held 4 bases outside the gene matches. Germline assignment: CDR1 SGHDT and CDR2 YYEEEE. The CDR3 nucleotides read TGTGCCAGCAGCTTGCGGACAGGGACGGGAAACACCATATATTTT. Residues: CASSLRTGTGNTIYF.

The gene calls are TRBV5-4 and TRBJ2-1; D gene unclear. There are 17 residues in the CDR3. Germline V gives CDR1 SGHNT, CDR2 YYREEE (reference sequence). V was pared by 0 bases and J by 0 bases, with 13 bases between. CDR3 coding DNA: TGTGCCAGCAGCTTGGCGACGCGGATGAGCTCCTACAATGAGCAGTTCTTC. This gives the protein CASSLATRMSSYNEQFF.

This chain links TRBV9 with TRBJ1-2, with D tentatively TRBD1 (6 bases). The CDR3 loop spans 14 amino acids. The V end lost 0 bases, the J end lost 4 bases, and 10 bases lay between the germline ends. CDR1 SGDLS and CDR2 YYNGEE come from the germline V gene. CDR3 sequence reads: CASSVEQGPYGYTF. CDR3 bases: TGTGCCAGCAGCGTAGAACAGGGACCCTATGGCTACACCTTC.

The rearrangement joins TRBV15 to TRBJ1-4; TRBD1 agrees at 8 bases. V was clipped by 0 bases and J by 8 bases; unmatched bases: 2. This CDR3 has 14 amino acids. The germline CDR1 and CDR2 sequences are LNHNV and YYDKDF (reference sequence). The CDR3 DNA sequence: TGTGCCACCAGCAGAGAACAGGGGGGAGAAAAACTGTTTTTT. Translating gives CATSREQGGEKLFF.

The CDR3 region has the DNA TGTGCCAGCAGCGGGACTAGCGGGGGGTCCTACAATGAGCAGTTCTTC. It encodes CASSGTSGGSYNEQFF. The chain joins TRBV7-2 to TRBJ2-1, with 15 bases fitting TRBD2. Germline V lookup: CDR1 SGHTA, CDR2 FQGNSA. Germline trimming cut 5 bases from V and 1 base from J; bases unmatched to any gene: 0. The length of the CDR3 is 16 residues.

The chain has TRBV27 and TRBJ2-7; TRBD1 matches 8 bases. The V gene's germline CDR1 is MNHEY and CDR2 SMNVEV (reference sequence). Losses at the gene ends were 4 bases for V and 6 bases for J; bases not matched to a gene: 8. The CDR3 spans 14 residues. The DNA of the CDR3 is TGTGCCAGCAGTTCCCCGGGACAGGATACCGAGCAGTACTTC. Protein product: CASSSPGQDTEQYF.

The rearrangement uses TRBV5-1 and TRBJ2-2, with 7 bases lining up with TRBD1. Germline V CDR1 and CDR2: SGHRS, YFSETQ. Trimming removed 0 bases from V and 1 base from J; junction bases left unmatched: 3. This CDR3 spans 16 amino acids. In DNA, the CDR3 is TGCGCCAGCAGCTTGGGTTACAGGGGGAACACCGGGGAGCTGTTTTTT. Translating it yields CASSLGYRGNTGELFF.

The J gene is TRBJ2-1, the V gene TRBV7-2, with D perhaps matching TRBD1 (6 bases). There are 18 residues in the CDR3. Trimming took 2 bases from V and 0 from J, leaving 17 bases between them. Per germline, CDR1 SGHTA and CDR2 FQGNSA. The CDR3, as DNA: TGTGCCAGCAGCTTACGCCGAAACAGGGCGAGCTCCTACAATGAGCAGTTCTTC. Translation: CASSLRRNRASSYNEQFF.

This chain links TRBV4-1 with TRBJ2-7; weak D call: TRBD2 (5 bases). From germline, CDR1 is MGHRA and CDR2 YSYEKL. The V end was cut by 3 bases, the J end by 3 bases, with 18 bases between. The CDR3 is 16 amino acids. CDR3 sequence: CASSQPGGRTYYEQYF. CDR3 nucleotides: TGCGCCAGCAGCCAGCCAGGAGGACGGACCTACTACGAGCAGTACTTC.

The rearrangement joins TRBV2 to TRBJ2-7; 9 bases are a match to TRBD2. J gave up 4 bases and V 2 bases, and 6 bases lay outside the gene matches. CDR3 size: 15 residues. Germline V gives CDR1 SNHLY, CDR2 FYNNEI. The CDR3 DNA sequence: TGTGCCAGCAGTGAAAGGCTAGCGGGGAAGTACGAGCAGTACTTC. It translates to CASSERLAGKYEQYF.

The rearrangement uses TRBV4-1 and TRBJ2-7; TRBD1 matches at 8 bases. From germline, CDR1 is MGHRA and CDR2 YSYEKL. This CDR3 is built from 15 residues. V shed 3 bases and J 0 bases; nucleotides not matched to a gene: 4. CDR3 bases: TGCGCCAGCAGCCATTTGGACAGGGACTCCTACGAGCAGTACTTC. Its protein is CASSHLDRDSYEQYF.

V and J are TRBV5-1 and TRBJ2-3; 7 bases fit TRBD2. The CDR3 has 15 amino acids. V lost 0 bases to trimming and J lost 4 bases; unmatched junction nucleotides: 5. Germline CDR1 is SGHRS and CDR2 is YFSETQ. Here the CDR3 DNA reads TGCGCCAGCAGCTTGGGACTAGCCCGGGCAGATACGCAGTATTTT. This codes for CASSLGLARADTQYF.

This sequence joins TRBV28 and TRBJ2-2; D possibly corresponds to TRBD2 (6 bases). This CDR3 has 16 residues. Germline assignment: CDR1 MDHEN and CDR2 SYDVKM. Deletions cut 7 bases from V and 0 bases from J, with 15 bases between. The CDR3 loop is CASTSGVIANTGELFF. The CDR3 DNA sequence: TGTGCCAGCACTTCGGGGGTGATCGCGAACACCGGGGAGCTGTTTTTT. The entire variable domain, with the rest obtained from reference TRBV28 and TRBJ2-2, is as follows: DVKVTQSSRYLVKRTGEKVFLECVQDMDHENMFWYRQDPGLGLRLIYFSYDVKMKEKGDIPEGYSVSREKKERFSLILESASTNQTSMYLCASTSGVIANTGELFFGEGSRLTVL.

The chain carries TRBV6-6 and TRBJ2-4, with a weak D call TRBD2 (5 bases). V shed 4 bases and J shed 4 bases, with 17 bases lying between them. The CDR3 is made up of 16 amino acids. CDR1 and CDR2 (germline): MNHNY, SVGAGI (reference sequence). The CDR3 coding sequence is TGTGCCAGCAGTTCCCCTTCCCCCCAGCGGAAAAACATTCAGTACTTC. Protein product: CASSSPSPQRKNIQYF.